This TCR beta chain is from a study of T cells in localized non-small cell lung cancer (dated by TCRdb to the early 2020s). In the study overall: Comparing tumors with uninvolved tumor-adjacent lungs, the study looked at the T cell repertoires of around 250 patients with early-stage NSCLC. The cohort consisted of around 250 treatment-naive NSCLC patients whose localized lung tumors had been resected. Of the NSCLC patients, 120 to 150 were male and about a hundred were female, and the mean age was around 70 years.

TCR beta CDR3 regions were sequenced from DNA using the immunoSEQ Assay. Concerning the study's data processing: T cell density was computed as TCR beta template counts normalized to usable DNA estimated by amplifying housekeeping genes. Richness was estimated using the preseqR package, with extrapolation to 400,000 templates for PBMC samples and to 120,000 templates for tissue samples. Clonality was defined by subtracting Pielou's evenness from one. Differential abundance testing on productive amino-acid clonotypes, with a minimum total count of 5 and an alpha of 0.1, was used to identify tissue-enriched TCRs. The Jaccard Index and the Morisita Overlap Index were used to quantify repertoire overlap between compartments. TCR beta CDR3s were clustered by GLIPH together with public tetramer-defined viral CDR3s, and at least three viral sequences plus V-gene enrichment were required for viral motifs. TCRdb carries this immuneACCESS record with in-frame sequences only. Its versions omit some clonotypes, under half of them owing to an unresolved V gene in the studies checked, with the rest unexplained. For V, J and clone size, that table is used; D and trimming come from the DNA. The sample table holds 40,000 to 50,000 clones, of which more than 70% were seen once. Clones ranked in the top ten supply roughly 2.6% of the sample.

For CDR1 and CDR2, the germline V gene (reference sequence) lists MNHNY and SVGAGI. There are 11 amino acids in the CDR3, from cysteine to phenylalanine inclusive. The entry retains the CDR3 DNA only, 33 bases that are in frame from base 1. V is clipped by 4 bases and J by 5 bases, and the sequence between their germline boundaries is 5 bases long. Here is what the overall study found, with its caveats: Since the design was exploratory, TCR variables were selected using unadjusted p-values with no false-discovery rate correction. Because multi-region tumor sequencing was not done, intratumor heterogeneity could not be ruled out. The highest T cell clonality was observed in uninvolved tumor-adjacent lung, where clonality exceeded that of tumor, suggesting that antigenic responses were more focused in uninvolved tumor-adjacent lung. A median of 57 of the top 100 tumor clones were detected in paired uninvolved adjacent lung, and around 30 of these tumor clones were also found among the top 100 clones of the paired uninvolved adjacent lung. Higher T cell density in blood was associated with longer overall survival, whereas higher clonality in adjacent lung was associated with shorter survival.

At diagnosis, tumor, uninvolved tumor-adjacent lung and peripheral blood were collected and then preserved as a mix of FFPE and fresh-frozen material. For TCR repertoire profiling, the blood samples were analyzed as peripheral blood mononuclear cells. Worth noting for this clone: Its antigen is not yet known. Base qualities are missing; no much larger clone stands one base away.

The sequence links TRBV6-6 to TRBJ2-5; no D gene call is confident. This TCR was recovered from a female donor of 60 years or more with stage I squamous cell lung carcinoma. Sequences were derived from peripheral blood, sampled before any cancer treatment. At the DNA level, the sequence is TGTGCCAGCAGTTTAGGGGAGACCCAGTACTTC. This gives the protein CASSLGETQYF.